This T cell receptor (beta chain) was obtained from a study of T-cell reconstitution after alpha-beta-depleted transplantation in children. General study results and limits: Approximately two months post-transplant, alpha-beta T cells reportedly originated from several hundred expanded graft clones. From newly produced T cells came most of the T-cell counts and diversity one year after transplant. Some patients owed their high day-60 TCRbeta diversity to surviving recipient T cells and thymic progenitors.

The CDR3 spans 15 residues. Germline CDR1 is SGHNT and CDR2 is YENEEA. V shed 1 base and J shed 4 bases, with 10 bases lying between them. This sample's TCRbeta library carried unique molecular identifier barcodes. TCRdb redid the calling of the PCR reads with MiXCR, one entry per CDR3 protein. Of hundreds of thousands of distinct CDR3 sequences listed, about 15% are singletons. The table lists this clonotype with a few counts. No antigen is known for it. The starting material was PBMCs, mostly from graft donor cells, obtained 360 days after TCRalphabeta/CD19-depleted stem cell transplant. This clonotype was sampled from a male patient younger than 18 who had a stem cell transplant for acute lymphoblastic leukemia, so the T cells may come from the graft donor. The chain links TRBV11-3 to TRBJ2-2; the D gene is possibly TRBD2 (6 bases). Written as DNA, the CDR3 is TGTGCCAGCAGCTTAGGAGGAGGGAGCACCGGGGAGCTGTTTTTT. This encodes CASSLGGGSTGELFF.